This TCR beta chain appears in the sequencing data of a study of blood T cell repertoires in COVID-19. Study overall: Samples taken during acute and convalescent COVID-19 were collected in the United States, Italy and Spain.

Living in about two dozen US areas, the participants were between about 18 and 90 years of age. Participants had their cohort set by participant-reported clinical history. Trimming stripped 3 bases from V and 2 bases from J, with 17 bases between. The CDR3 length is 18 residues. The germline CDR1 and CDR2 sequences are KGHSH and LQKENI. Clones were sequenced by immunoSEQ multiplex PCR, and TCRdb holds only the in-frame ones, with some missing. The repertoire has roughly 310,000 clones, over 85% of them found once; the top ten carry 2% to 3%. The sequenced sample consisted of PBMCs or T cells enriched from blood (not recorded which). The source is a man aged 55 to 70 who had recovered from COVID-19. The V and J genes are TRBV18 and TRBJ1-6; the D gene is possibly TRBD1 (6 bases). CDR3 nucleotide sequence: TGTGCCAGCTCACCGTGGGACAACTGGGGCACCTATAATTCACCCCTCCACTTT. As protein: CASSPWDNWGTYNSPLHF.